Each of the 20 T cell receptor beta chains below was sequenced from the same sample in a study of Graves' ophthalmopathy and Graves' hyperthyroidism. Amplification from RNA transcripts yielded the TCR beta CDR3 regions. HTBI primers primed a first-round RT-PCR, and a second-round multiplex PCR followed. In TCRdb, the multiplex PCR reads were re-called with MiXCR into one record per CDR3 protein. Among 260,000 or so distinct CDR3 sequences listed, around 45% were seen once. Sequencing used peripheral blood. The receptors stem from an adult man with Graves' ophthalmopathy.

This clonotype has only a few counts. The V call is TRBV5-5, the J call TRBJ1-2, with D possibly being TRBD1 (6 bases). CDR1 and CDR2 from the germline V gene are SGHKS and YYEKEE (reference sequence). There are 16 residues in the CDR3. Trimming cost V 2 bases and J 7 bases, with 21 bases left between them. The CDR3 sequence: CASSLLQGRGFSGYTF. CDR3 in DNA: TGTGCCAGCAGCTTACTCCAGGGCAGGGGCTTTAGTGGCTACACCTTC.

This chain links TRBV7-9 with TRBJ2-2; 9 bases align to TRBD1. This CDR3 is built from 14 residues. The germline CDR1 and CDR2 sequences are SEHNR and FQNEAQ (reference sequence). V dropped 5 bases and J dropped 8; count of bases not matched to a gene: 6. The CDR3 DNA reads TGTGCCAGCAGCACTCGACAGGGGGGGGGGGAGCTGTTTTTT. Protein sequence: CASSTRQGGGELFF.

The CDR3 sequence is CASSYSSGRIHEQYF. CDR3 DNA: TGCGCCAGCAGTTACTCCAGCGGGAGGATACACGAGCAGTACTTC. The genes are TRBV10-2 and TRBJ2-7; 9 bases are shared with TRBD2. The CDR3 totals 15 residues. Per the germline V gene, CDR1 is WSHSY and CDR2 is SAAADI. Germline trimming cut 5 bases from V and 5 bases from J; bases unmatched to any gene: 10.

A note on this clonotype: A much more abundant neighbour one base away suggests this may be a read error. The DNA of the CDR3 is TGCAGCGCTGAAGATCGAGGGACAGGGGAAGCTTTCTTT. This translates into CSAEDRGTGEAFF. This chain links TRBV29-1 with TRBJ1-1; 9 bases align to TRBD1. The CDR3 has 13 residues. Looked up from germline, CDR1 is SQVTM and CDR2 is ANQGSEA.

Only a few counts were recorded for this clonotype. The CDR3 DNA reads as TGCGCCAGATCGACAGGGGTGGCAGATACGCAGTATTTT. It encodes CARSTGVADTQYF. The chain carries TRBV10-2 and TRBJ2-3; TRBD1 agrees at 8 bases. With V trimmed by 9 bases and J by 4 bases, 6 bases remained unmatched. The CDR3 is 13 amino acids. Germline CDR1 is WSHSY and CDR2 is SAAADI.

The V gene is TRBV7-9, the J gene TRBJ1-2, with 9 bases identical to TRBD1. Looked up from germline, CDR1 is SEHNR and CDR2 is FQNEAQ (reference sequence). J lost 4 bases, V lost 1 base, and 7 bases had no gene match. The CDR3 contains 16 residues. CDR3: CASSLGLGTGSYGYTF. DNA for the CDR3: TGTGCCAGCAGCTTAGGCCTCGGGACAGGGAGCTATGGCTACACCTTC.

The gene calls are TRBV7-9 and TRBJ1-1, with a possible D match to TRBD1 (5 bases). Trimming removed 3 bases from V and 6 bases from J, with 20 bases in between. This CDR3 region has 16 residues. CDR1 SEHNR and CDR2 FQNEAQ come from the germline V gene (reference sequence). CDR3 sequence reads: CASSFGQGLLRAEAFF. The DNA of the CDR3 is TGTGCCAGCAGCTTTGGGCAGGGCCTCCTTCGCGCTGAAGCTTTCTTT.

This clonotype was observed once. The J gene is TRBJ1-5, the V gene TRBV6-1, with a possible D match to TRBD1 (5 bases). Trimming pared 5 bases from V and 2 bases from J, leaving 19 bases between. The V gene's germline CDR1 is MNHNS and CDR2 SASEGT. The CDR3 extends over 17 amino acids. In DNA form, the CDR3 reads TGTGCCAGCAGTTTAAGGATGTGGGGCGATGGCAATCAGCCCCAGCATTTT. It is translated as CASSLRMWGDGNQPQHF.

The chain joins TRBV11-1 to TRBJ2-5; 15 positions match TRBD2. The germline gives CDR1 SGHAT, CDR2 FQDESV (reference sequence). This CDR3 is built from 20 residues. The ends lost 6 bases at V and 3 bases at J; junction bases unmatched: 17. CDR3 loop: CASSPDPGTSGGRTEETQYF. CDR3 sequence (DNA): TGTGCCAGCAGTCCAGACCCTGGGACTAGCGGGGGGCGAACTGAAGAGACCCAGTACTTC.

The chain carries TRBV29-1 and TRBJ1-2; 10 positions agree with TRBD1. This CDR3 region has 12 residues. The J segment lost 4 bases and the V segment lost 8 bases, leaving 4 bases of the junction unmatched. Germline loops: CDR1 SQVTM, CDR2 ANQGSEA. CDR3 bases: TGCAGCATGACAGGGGGCAGCTATGGCTACACCTTC. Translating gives CSMTGGSYGYTF.

CDR3: CASSFPPNEQYF. CDR3 DNA: TGTGCCAGCAGCTTCCCTCCGAACGAGCAGTACTTC. The J gene is TRBJ2-7, the V gene TRBV7-2; no clear D gene. CDR3 length: 12 amino acids. V lost 3 bases to trimming and J lost 5 bases, with 8 bases between them. Germline V gene data show CDR1 as SGHTA and CDR2 as FQGNSA.

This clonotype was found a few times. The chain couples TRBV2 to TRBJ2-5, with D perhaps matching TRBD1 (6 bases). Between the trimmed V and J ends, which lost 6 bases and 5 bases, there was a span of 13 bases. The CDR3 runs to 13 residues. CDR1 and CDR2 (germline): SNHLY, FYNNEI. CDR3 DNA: TGTGCCAGCAGCGGAGGACAGCGGGAGACCCAGTACTTC. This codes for CASSGGQRETQYF.

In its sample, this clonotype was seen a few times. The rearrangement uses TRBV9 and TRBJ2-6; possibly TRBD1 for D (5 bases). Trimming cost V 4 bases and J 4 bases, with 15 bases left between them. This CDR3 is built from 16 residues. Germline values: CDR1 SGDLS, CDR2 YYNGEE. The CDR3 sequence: CASSTPGFGGANVLTF. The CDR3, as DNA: TGTGCCAGCAGCACCCCAGGGTTTGGGGGGGCCAACGTCCTGACTTTC.

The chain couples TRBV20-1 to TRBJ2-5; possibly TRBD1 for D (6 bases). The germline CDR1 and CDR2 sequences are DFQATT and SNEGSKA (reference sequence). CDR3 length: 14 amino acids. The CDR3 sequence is CSSSAQGYQETQYF. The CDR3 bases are TGCAGCAGCTCCGCCCAGGGGTACCAAGAGACCCAGTACTTC.

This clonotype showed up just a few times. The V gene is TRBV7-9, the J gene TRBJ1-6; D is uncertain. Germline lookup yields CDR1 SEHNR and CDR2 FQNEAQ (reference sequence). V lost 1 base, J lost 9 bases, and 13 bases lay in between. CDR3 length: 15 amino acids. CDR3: CASSLEPRTGSPLHF. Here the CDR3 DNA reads TGTGCCAGCAGCTTAGAGCCAAGGACGGGTTCACCCCTCCACTTT.

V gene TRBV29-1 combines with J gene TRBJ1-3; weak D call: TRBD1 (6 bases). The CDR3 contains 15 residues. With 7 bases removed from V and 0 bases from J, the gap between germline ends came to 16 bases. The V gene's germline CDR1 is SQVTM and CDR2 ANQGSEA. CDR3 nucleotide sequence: TGCAGCGCCGCGGACAGTTATTTCTCTGGAAACACCATATATTTT. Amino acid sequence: CSAADSYFSGNTIYF.

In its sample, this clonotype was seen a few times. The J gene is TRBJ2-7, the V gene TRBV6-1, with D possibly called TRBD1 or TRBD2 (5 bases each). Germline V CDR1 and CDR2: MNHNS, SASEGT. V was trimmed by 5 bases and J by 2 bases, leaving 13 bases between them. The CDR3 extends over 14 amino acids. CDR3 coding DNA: TGTGCCAGCAGTTCCCGGGACGGAACCTACGAGCAGTACTTC. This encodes CASSSRDGTYEQYF.

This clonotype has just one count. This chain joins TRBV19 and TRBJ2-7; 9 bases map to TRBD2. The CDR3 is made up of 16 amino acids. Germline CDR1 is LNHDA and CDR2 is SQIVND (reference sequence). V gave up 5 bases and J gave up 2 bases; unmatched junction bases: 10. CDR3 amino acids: CASSHRLGGGAYEQYF. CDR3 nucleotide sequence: TGTGCCAGTAGTCATCGCCTGGGCGGGGGGGCCTACGAGCAGTACTTC. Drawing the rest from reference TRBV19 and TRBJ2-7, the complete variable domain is DGGITQSPKYLFRKEGQNVTLSCEQNLNHDAMYWYRQDPGQGLRLIYYSQIVNDFQKGDIAEGYSVSREKKESFPLTVTSAQKNPTAFYLCASSHRLGGGAYEQYFGPGTRLTVT.

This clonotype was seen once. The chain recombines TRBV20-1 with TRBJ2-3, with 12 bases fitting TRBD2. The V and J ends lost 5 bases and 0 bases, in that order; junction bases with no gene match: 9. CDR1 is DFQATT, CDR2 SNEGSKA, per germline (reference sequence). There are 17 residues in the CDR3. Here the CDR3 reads CSAEGLAGRSSTDTQYF. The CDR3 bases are TGCAGTGCTGAGGGACTAGCGGGTAGATCTAGCACAGATACGCAGTATTTT.

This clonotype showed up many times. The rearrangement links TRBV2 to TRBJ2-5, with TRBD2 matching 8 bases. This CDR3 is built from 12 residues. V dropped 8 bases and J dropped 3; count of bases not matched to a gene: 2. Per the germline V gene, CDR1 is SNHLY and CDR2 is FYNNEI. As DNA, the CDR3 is TGTGCCAGCGCGCGGGAGGAAGAGACCCAGTACTTC. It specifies CASAREEETQYF.